This TCR beta chain is drawn from a study of technical replicates of blood from a handful of donors. The repertoire was sequenced with immunoSEQ multiplex PCR; TCRdb's copy has only in-frame clones and lacks some. The sample carries some 78,000 clones, 90% to 95% recorded once. The CDR3 covers 17 residues. From germline, CDR1 is LNHNV and CDR2 YYDKDF (reference sequence). Losses at the gene ends were 3 bases for V and 7 bases for J; bases not matched to a gene: 9. The source is a human donor in good health. The genes are TRBV15 and TRBJ2-1; 13 bases fit TRBD2. The sample was T cells isolated from PBMCs. In nucleotides, the CDR3 is TGTGCCACCAGCAGGCACGGACTAGCGGGAGTATGGAATGAGCAGTTCTTC. This translates into CATSRHGLAGVWNEQFF.